This T cell receptor (beta chain) was captured by sequencing in a study of blood T cell repertoires in COVID-19. Whole-study context: T cells, B-cell-depleted T cells, or PBMCs supplied cDNA or gDNA.

The authors' processing: Nucleated cell counts were estimated from reference gene primer amplification. Clones were sequenced by immunoSEQ multiplex PCR, and TCRdb holds only the in-frame ones, with some missing. The V and J calls and clone size were taken over from that table, and D and trimming were inferred from the DNA. The sample has 300,000 to 450,000 clones, about 85% seen once. The sequence derives from a woman between 18 and 30 years old with acute or convalescent COVID-19. Material for sequencing was peripheral blood.

The CDR3 loop reads CASSQTFSGGGETQYF. In nucleotides, the CDR3 is TGTGCCAGCAGCCAGACATTTAGCGGGGGAGGAGAGACCCAGTACTTC. V usage is TRBV14 and J usage is TRBJ2-5; TRBD2 agrees at 9 bases. Germline V gene data show CDR1 as SGHDN and CDR2 as FVKESK. Trimming took 3 bases from V and 4 from J; bases not matched to a gene: 9. This CDR3 has 16 residues.